This T cell receptor beta chain was recovered during a study of blood T cell repertoires in COVID-19. Study information: Donors in the United States, Italy and Spain gave samples during acute or convalescent COVID-19. Nucleic acid was either cDNA or gDNA, and it came from T cells, B-cell-depleted T cells, or PBMCs.

The sample holds a few counts of this clone. In the study's own analysis: Estimated nucleated cell counts came from reference gene primer amplification. TCRdb keeps only in-frame clones here, not all; method: immunoSEQ multiplex PCR. The DNA gave D and trimming, while V, J and clone size come from that table. The table has tens of thousands of clones, approximately 90% seen once. Sequenced sample: peripheral blood. The receptor was isolated from a human donor with active COVID-19. The donor label of this sample is uncertain.

The CDR3 coding sequence is TGTGCCAGCAGTGTTAGCGGTACTCTCAGGGAAATCTACGAGCAGTACTTC. The encoded protein is CASSVSGTLREIYEQYF. J is TRBJ2-7 and V is TRBV2; possible D gene TRBD2, 6 bases. CDR1 and CDR2 from the germline V gene are SNHLY and FYNNEI. The CDR3 is 17 amino acids. V shed 4 bases and J shed 3 bases, with 22 bases lying between them.